This is a list of T cell receptor beta chains from one sample in a study of cytotoxic CD8 clonotypes in ibrutinib-treated CLL. This table comes from immunoSEQ multiplex PCR, and its TCRdb copy is limited to in-frame clones, with some not included. Of approximately 330,000 clones listed, just under 80% were seen once; the top ten hold over 5.5%. The sample here was PBMCs, taken before ibrutinib treatment. Receptors originate from a human donor with chronic lymphocytic leukemia. CDR3s include the opening cysteine and the closing phenylalanine or tryptophan. The D gene is left open where the match is weak. Some rows mark clone size as missing; the rest say once, few, many or name a class of expanded clone.

d_call,clone_size,v_call,j_call,cdr3_aa,cdr3_nt
-,few,TRBV6-5,TRBJ2-7,CASSYSVRSYEQYF,TGTGCCAGCAGTTACTCGGTGCGCAGCTACGAGCAGTACTTC
TRBD2,-,TRBV27,TRBJ2-7,CASSLTLPGLAGVEQYF,TGTGCCAGCAGTCTAACACTACCGGGACTAGCGGGAGTGGAGCAGTACTTC
-,-,TRBV6-6,TRBJ1-1,CASRQLNTEAFF,TGTGCCAGCAGACAGCTGAACACTGAAGCTTTCTTT
-,-,TRBV19,TRBJ1-5,CASSIVQGRQPQHF,TGTGCCAGTAGTATAGTGCAGGGGAGGCAGCCCCAGCATTTT
-,-,TRBV5-4,TRBJ2-6,CASSTGEVSGANVLTF,TGTGCCAGCAGCACGGGCGAGGTCTCTGGGGCCAACGTCCTGACTTTC
-,-,TRBV29-1,TRBJ2-1,CSVEMAAVSYNEQFF,TGCAGCGTTGAAATGGCGGCCGTCTCCTACAATGAGCAGTTCTTC
-,-,TRBV1,TRBJ1-2,CTSSQLGYTF,TGCACCAGCAGCCAACTCGGCTACACCTTC
-,once,TRBV20-1,TRBJ1-1,CSAKGVVEAFF,TGCAGTGCTAAAGGGGTGGTTGAAGCTTTCTTT
-,-,TRBV5-1,TRBJ2-3,CASSSTDTQYF,TGCGCCAGTTCTAGCACAGATACGCAGTATTTT
-,few,TRBV5-1,TRBJ2-7,CASSSTSYEQYF,TGCGCCAGCAGCTCGACTTCCTACGAGCAGTACTTC
-,-,TRBV11-2,TRBJ2-7,CASSFTKTKQYF,TGTGCCAGCAGCTTTACCAAAACCAAGCAGTACTTC
-,-,TRBV7-2,TRBJ2-3,CASSSRSGTGTDTQYF,TGTGCCAGCAGCTCACGATCCGGGACTGGCACAGATACGCAGTATTTT
-,once,TRBV29-1,TRBJ2-5,CSVGAGGQETQYF,TGCAGCGTTGGGGCGGGCGGTCAAGAGACCCAGTACTTC
TRBD2,-,TRBV15,TRBJ2-7,CATSRGMGLASYEQYF,TGTGCCACCAGCAGAGGTATGGGACTAGCGAGTTACGAGCAGTACTTC
TRBD1,-,TRBV27,TRBJ1-1,CASSLWTGGSGTEAFF,TGTGCCAGCAGTTTATGGACAGGGGGATCGGGCACTGAAGCTTTCTTT
TRBD1,-,TRBV27,TRBJ2-1,CASSLFGTGAYNEQFF,TGTGCCAGCAGTTTATTTGGGACAGGGGCGTACAATGAGCAGTTCTTC
TRBD1,few,TRBV28,TRBJ2-2,CASSYRGTGELFF,TGTGCCAGCAGTTACAGGGGCACCGGGGAGCTGTTTTTT
-,few,TRBV14,TRBJ2-1,CASSQLPGLSSRGSYNEQFF,TGTGCCAGCAGCCAGCTTCCGGGACTGTCTTCCCGTGGATCTTACAATGAGCAGTTCTTC
-,-,TRBV7-9,TRBJ1-2,CASSLGQAQYSGYTF,TGTGCCAGCAGCTTAGGACAGGCTCAGTACTCTGGCTACACCTTC
TRBD1,-,TRBV9,TRBJ1-1,CASSVAGAGGLTEAFF,TGTGCCAGCAGCGTAGCAGGGGCAGGGGGCCTCACTGAAGCTTTCTTT
-,-,TRBV9,TRBJ1-5,CASSKTGAGNQPQHF,TGTGCCAGCAGCAAAACAGGTGCGGGCAATCAGCCCCAGCATTTT
-,-,TRBV4-1,TRBJ2-3,CASSHSRGTDTQYF,TGCGCCAGCAGCCATTCTCGCGGGACAGATACGCAGTATTTT
TRBD2,-,TRBV18,TRBJ2-1,CASSPRTSENEQFF,TGTGCCAGCTCACCTCGGACTAGCGAAAATGAGCAGTTCTTC
-,once,TRBV4-1,TRBJ2-5,CASSQGSTNQETQYF,TGCGCCAGCAGCCAAGGGTCAACGAACCAAGAGACCCAGTACTTC
-,-,TRBV7-8,TRBJ1-1,CASSLGIGGQGEAFF,TGTGCCAGCAGCTTAGGAATAGGGGGGCAAGGAGAAGCTTTCTTT
-,few,TRBV6-6,TRBJ1-4,CASSYSGVKEKLFF,TGTGCCAGCAGTTACTCCGGGGTAAAAGAAAAACTGTTTTTT
-,-,TRBV7-8,TRBJ2-7,CASSLAYSYEQYF,TGTGCCAGCAGCTTAGCGTACTCCTACGAGCAGTACTTC
-,-,TRBV30,TRBJ2-7,CAWSPSSREEQYF,TGTGCCTGGAGTCCATCGAGCAGGGAAGAGCAGTACTTC
TRBD1,-,TRBV30,TRBJ2-2,CAWSVRVGFRGTTGELFF,TGTGCCTGGAGTGTAAGGGTCGGGTTCAGGGGGACCACCGGGGAGCTGTTTTTT
TRBD2,-,TRBV7-6,TRBJ2-7,CASSLAGGSEQYF,TGTGCCAGCAGCTTAGCGGGGGGGAGCGAGCAGTACTTC
-,-,TRBV5-4,TRBJ1-2,CASSQMGHVGGYTF,TGTGCCAGCAGCCAAATGGGACACGTGGGTGGCTACACCTTC
-,-,TRBV6-5,TRBJ1-2,CASSYFDNYGYTF,TGTGCCAGCAGTTACTTTGATAACTATGGCTACACCTTC
-,once,TRBV15,TRBJ2-2,CATSRDRGIGELFF,TGTGCCACCAGCAGAGACCGAGGGATCGGGGAGCTGTTTTTT
-,-,TRBV28,TRBJ1-2,CASSSGVLHGYTF,TGTGCCAGCAGTTCCGGGGTACTACATGGCTACACCTTC
-,-,TRBV12-5,TRBJ2-7,CASGFNQNSGIYEQYF,TGTGCTAGTGGTTTCAACCAGAATTCAGGAATATACGAGCAGTACTTC
TRBD1,-,TRBV29-1,TRBJ1-1,CSVPTGGSMNTEAFF,TGCAGCGTTCCCACAGGGGGGAGCATGAACACTGAAGCTTTCTTT
-,-,TRBV4-1,TRBJ2-1,CASSDPEGRIGNEQFF,TGCGCCAGCAGTGATCCGGAGGGCCGAATAGGCAATGAGCAGTTCTTC
-,-,TRBV28,TRBJ1-3,CASSLLASSSGNTIYF,TGTGCCAGCAGTTTATTGGCCAGCTCCTCTGGAAACACCATATATTTT
-,-,TRBV29-1,TRBJ2-3,CSVFPTPRERGNTDTQYF,TGCAGCGTTTTTCCTACCCCCAGGGAGAGGGGGAACACAGATACGCAGTATTTT
TRBD1,-,TRBV6-5,TRBJ2-1,CASRRTGGHNEQFF,TGTGCCAGCAGAAGGACAGGGGGACACAATGAGCAGTTCTTC
-,-,TRBV18,TRBJ2-7,CASSPKNGGSGYEQYF,TGTGCCAGCTCACCAAAAAACGGCGGCTCAGGGTACGAGCAGTACTTC
-,once,TRBV2,TRBJ2-7,CASSSGANYEQYF,TGTGCCAGCAGTAGCGGAGCAAACTACGAGCAGTACTTC
-,-,TRBV2,TRBJ1-1,CASHGQLNTEAFF,TGTGCCAGCCATGGACAGCTGAACACTGAAGCTTTCTTT
-,-,TRBV30,TRBJ2-1,CAWMRGVATYNEQFF,TGTGCCTGGATGAGGGGGGTAGCGACTTACAATGAGCAGTTCTTC
TRBD2,few,TRBV15,TRBJ2-1,CATSRDLAGGNNEQFF,TGTGCCACCAGCAGAGATTTAGCGGGAGGGAACAATGAGCAGTTCTTC
-,-,TRBV2,TRBJ2-2,CASSGDWDGTGELFF,TGTGCCAGCAGTGGAGACTGGGACGGCACCGGGGAGCTGTTTTTT
TRBD2,-,TRBV6-5,TRBJ2-7,CASSYSRVAGGYEQYF,TGTGCCAGCAGTTACTCGAGGGTAGCGGGAGGCTACGAGCAGTACTTC
TRBD2,-,TRBV9,TRBJ2-3,CASSSHSGRGVDTQYF,TGTGCCAGCAGCTCACATAGCGGGAGAGGTGTAGATACGCAGTATTTT
-,few,TRBV27,TRBJ1-5,CASSFRQGNQPQHF,TGTGCCAGCAGTTTCCGACAGGGCAATCAGCCCCAGCATTTT
-,once,TRBV7-8,TRBJ2-5,CASRRDQETQYF,TGTGCCAGTAGGAGGGATCAAGAGACCCAGTACTTC
TRBD2,-,TRBV5-4,TRBJ2-1,CASSVGLAGGNGEQFF,TGTGCCAGCAGCGTGGGACTAGCGGGGGGGAATGGTGAGCAGTTCTTC
-,once,TRBV27,TRBJ1-1,CASSLWPRAGTEAFF,TGTGCCAGCAGTTTATGGCCAAGGGCGGGGACTGAAGCTTTCTTT
-,-,TRBV19,TRBJ2-7,CASSNTWDTYEQYF,TGTGCCAGTAGTAATACATGGGACACCTACGAGCAGTACTTC
-,many,TRBV2,TRBJ2-1,CASSSTGRAPINEQFF,TGTGCCAGCAGCTCGACGGGGAGAGCGCCTATCAATGAGCAGTTCTTC